This T cell receptor (beta chain) was observed in a study of T cell responses to AZD1222 COVID-19 vaccine. Notes on the study in general: It was only 6 or 7 AZD1222 recipients who were seropositive at baseline. White British donors predominated, females outnumbered males, and clonal diversity was possibly underestimated.

Some clones are missing from TCRdb's copy, which holds only in-frame ones; the method was immunoSEQ multiplex PCR. The table includes roughly 130,000 clones, roughly 88% detected once. Details on this clone: Antigen unknown.

V was pared by 1 base and J by 8 bases, with 14 bases between. CDR3 length equals 14 residues. Germline V lookup: CDR1 SGHAT, CDR2 FQNNGV. Material: peripheral blood, obtained on day 0 of MenACWY control vaccination. This chain connects TRBV11-2 to TRBJ1-2; weak D call: TRBD1 (6 bases). This clonotype originated in an adult in good health. The CDR3 DNA sequence: TGTGCCAGCAGCTTAGTACGGGGGGCGCAAGGCTACACCTTC. As protein: CASSLVRGAQGYTF.